This T cell receptor beta chain was found in a study of regulatory T cells in long-lasting Graves disease. The TCR beta library used iRepertoire HTBI primers with Arm-PCR amplification of CDR3. TCRdb fed the multiplex PCR reads into MiXCR, producing one record per CDR3 protein. The sample holds hundreds of thousands of distinct CDR3 sequences, 15% to 20% seen once. Time point given: newly diagnosed GD, antithyroid drugs for less than 3 months. There was RNA extracted from PBMCs, and the TCR library was made from it. These data were also reused for a study on T cells in Graves' hyperthyroidism and ophthalmopathy.

Sequencing used peripheral blood mononuclear cells (PBMCs), obtained at new diagnosis, from a patient treated with antithyroid drugs. This TCR was sampled from a woman aged 35 to 60 with Graves disease.

Written as DNA, the CDR3 is TGTGCCAGTAGGCCCCGGGACAGGGTTACGAACTATGGCTACACCTTC. Translated, it gives CASRPRDRVTNYGYTF. This rearrangement joins TRBV19 to TRBJ1-2; 9 bases align to TRBD1. Unmatched junction bases numbered 10, after V lost 6 bases and J lost 2 bases. The germline V gene has CDR1 LNHDA and CDR2 SQIVND (reference sequence). The CDR3 extends over 16 amino acids.